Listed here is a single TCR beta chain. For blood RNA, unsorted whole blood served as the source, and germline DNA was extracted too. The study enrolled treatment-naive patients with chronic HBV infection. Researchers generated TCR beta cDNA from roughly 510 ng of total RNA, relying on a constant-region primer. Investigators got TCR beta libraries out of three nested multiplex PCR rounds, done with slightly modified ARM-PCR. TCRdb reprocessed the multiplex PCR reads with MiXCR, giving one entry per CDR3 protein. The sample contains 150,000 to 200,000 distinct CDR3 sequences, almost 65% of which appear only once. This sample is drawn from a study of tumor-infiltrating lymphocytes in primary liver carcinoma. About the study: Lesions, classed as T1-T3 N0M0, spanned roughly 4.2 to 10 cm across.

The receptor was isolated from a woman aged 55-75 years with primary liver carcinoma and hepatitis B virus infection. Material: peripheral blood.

The CDR3, as DNA: TGCGCCAGCAGCCACGAGCCAGGGGGCGGCGAGCAGTACTTC. The encoded protein is CASSHEPGGGEQYF. This chain uses TRBV5-1 with TRBJ2-7, with 8 bases matching TRBD1. Trimming removed 4 bases from V and 6 bases from J; junction bases left unmatched: 9. The CDR3 spans 14 residues. CDR1 and CDR2 from the germline V gene are SGHRS and YFSETQ.